Sequencing of this T cell receptor (beta chain) was carried out in a study of T cells after yellow fever vaccination. The germline V gene has CDR1 LNHNV and CDR2 YYDKDF (reference sequence). This CDR3 contains 15 residues. Deletions cut 0 bases from V and 6 bases from J, with 13 bases between. Using its own MiXCR run on the 5' RACE reads, TCRdb lists one record per CDR3 protein. This repertoire shows hundreds of thousands of distinct CDR3 sequences, approximately 6% found once; its top ten account for approximately 15%. The gene calls are TRBV15 and TRBJ2-3, with D perhaps TRBD2 (7 bases). The TCR sequence derives from a man aged 25-45 years who received the YFV17D yellow fever vaccine. Sequencing used PBMCs, obtained 5 days after the yellow fever booster vaccination. The CDR3 loop is CATSRDRGASDTQYF. The CDR3 DNA follows: TGTGCCACCAGCAGAGATCGGGGGGCATCCGATACGCAGTATTTT.